This T cell receptor beta chain was observed in a study of vaccination and CD4 T cells after COVID-19. The wider study: Investigators drew the post-COVID samples a median 101 days after diagnosis, with a range of 35 to 161.

Study-wide findings and caveats: Within the convalescent patients, spike mono-reactivity was found in 304 of 307 vaccine-specific clones.

Germline V lookup: CDR1 DFQATT, CDR2 SNEGSKA (reference sequence). V trimming: 4 bases; J trimming: 2 bases; junction bases outside the gene matches: 6. The CDR3 spans 14 residues. Documented treatment: approximately nine-day PBMC culture with coronavirus spike peptide pools or control peptides (ViraFEST assay). TCR sequencing followed the expansion of antigen-specific T cells with peptide pools in ViraFEST. Sequencing of cultured CD4+ T cell DNA used the Oncomine TCR Beta short-read assay. Each CDR3 protein is one row after TCRdb ran MiXCR on the PCR reads. The sample includes approximately 10,000 distinct CDR3 sequences, under 70% seen only once; the top ten take roughly 25%. This clonotype turned up a few times. Its antigen is still unknown.

Material: CD4+ T cells from blood, cultured in vitro. This receptor was obtained from a human donor who had recovered from COVID-19. The chain uses TRBV20-1 and TRBJ2-3; 7 bases match TRBD2. The CDR3 DNA sequence: TGCAGTGCTACGGGACTAACCCTCACAGATACGCAGTATTTT. Residues: CSATGLTLTDTQYF.